The 10 T cell receptor beta chains given below trace back to one sample, sequenced in a study of T-cell memory formation after mild COVID-19. TCRdb passed the 5' RACE reads through MiXCR, listing each CDR3 protein once. The sample has fewer than 650,000 distinct CDR3 sequences, 15% to 20% seen once; the top ten hold around 7.8%. The sequencing input was PBMCs or a T cell subset sorted from them (not recorded which). Receptors were obtained from an adult woman who had mild COVID-19 (a few samples of this study predate the infection). Cell type and time point are not known.

This clonotype has more than one count but fewer than ten. The chain uses TRBV7-2 and TRBJ1-1, with 7 bases that match TRBD1. Germline values: CDR1 SGHTA, CDR2 FQGNSA. J lost 2 bases, V lost 5 bases, and 8 bases had no gene match. This CDR3 is 15 amino acids long. CDR3 DNA: TGTGCCAGCAGCCCCGGACAGGCGGTTAACACTGAAGCTTTCTTT. Encoded protein: CASSPGQAVNTEAFF.

This clonotype has at least ten counts. The V and J genes are TRBV3-1 and TRBJ2-3, with D uncertain. Germline V gives CDR1 LGHDT, CDR2 YNNKEL (reference sequence). The CDR3 is 14 amino acids. V was pared by 1 base and J by 7 bases, with 12 bases between. The CDR3 region is CASSQADILNTQYF. The CDR3 DNA follows: TGTGCCAGCAGCCAAGCCGACATCTTGAATACGCAGTATTTT.

The chain couples TRBV3-1 to TRBJ2-7, with 11 bases that match TRBD1. The CDR3 extends over 14 amino acids. V dropped 4 bases and J dropped 6; count of bases not matched to a gene: 5. Looked up from germline, CDR1 is LGHDT and CDR2 is YNNKEL (reference sequence). Here the CDR3 reads CASSLGQGALEQYF. As DNA, the CDR3 is TGTGCCAGCAGCCTCGGACAGGGGGCCCTCGAGCAGTACTTC.

The chain is built from TRBV30 and TRBJ1-1; tentative D call: TRBD1 (5 bases). This CDR3 has 16 amino acids. V lost 4 bases to trimming and J lost 4 bases, with 22 bases between them. Germline CDR1 is GTSNPN and CDR2 is SVGIG (reference sequence). CDR3 amino acids: CAWIPPGQGRGTEAFF. The CDR3 coding sequence is TGTGCCTGGATCCCCCCGGGGCAGGGTCGGGGCACTGAAGCTTTCTTT.

The V and J genes are TRBV7-8 and TRBJ2-2; 14 nucleotides align to TRBD2. Germline values: CDR1 SGHVS, CDR2 FQNEAQ. J gave up 6 bases and V 4 bases, and 13 bases lay outside the gene matches. The CDR3 runs to 19 residues. CDR3 sequence reads: CASSSNAGLAGDIAGELFF. The CDR3 DNA sequence: TGTGCCAGCAGCTCGAACGCGGGACTAGCGGGAGATATCGCCGGGGAGCTGTTTTTT.

V is TRBV27 and J is TRBJ1-2, with D possibly matching TRBD1 (5 bases). This CDR3 has 14 amino acids. V was shortened by 2 bases and J by 1 base, with 8 bases between the two germline ends. Per germline, CDR1 MNHEY and CDR2 SMNVEV (reference sequence). The CDR3 loop reads CASSLDRYNYGYTF. For the CDR3, the DNA is TGTGCCAGCAGTTTAGACAGATATAACTATGGCTACACCTTC.

This chain uses TRBV6-6 with TRBJ2-4, with 13 bases lining up with TRBD2. Per germline, CDR1 MNHNY and CDR2 SVGAGI (reference sequence). This CDR3 spans 14 amino acids. J was trimmed by 7 bases and V by 5 bases; bases with no gene match: 2. The CDR3, as DNA: TGTGCCAGCAGTCGGACTAGCGGGAGTAACATTCAGTACTTC. This gives the protein CASSRTSGSNIQYF.

In this sample, this clonotype turned up a few times. In DNA form, the CDR3 reads TGTGCCAGCAGCCAATTAAACCAGGGGAATGAGCAGTTCTTC. Its translation is CASSQLNQGNEQFF. The chain is built from TRBV3-1 and TRBJ2-1; TRBD1 is a possible D gene (6 bases). The CDR3 covers 14 residues. V was trimmed by 2 bases and J by 7 bases, leaving 12 bases between them. CDR1 is LGHDT and CDR2 is YNNKEL in the germline V gene (reference sequence).

The CDR3 DNA is TGTGCCACCAGTGAAAGCCAAACGGGGAAGACCCAGTACTTC. Translation gives CATSESQTGKTQYF. The J gene is TRBJ2-5, the V gene TRBV24-1; perhaps TRBD2 as D (5 bases). Per the germline V gene, CDR1 is KGHDR and CDR2 is SFDVKD. The CDR3 contains 14 residues. V lost 4 bases and J lost 6, with 14 bases in between.

The V and J genes are TRBV7-9 and TRBJ1-2, with a tentative D call TRBD1 (5 bases). The CDR3 consists of 15 residues. Germline CDR1 is SEHNR and CDR2 is FQNEAQ (reference sequence). V dropped 2 bases and J dropped 6 bases, with 16 bases sitting between them. CDR3 sequence: CASSLQGKVLDGYTF. The DNA for the CDR3 is TGTGCCAGCAGCTTACAGGGAAAGGTGTTAGATGGCTACACCTTC.